Listed below are T cell receptor beta chains from one sample, sequenced in a study of shared clonotypes between healthy human individuals. Generated by immunoSEQ multiplex PCR, the TCRdb table keeps only in-frame clones and is missing some. The sample holds under 2,000,000 clones, about 94% seen once. The specimen sequenced was naive CD8+ T cells sorted from blood. These receptors were obtained from a man younger than 35 in good health. Each CDR3 is given with its conserved first and last residue. D genes are given only for firm matches. Rows may omit the clone size; those that give it use once, few, many or a size class.

>NA|TRBJ1-1|TRBV7-8|NA
CASSSGQSEAFF
TGTGCCAGCAGCTCCGGACAGTCTGAAGCTTTCTTT
>NA|TRBJ2-3|TRBV4-3|NA
CASSPSGASTDTQYF
TGCGCCAGCAGCCCTTCGGGGGCTAGCACAGATACGCAGTATTTT
>NA|TRBJ1-1|TRBV6-5|NA
CASSYGGMNTEAFF
TGTGCCAGCAGTTACGGGGGAATGAACACTGAAGCTTTCTTT
>NA|TRBJ2-2|TRBV10-2|NA
CASSEGGELFF
TGCGCCAGCAGTGAGGGCGGGGAGCTGTTTTTT
>NA|TRBJ2-2|TRBV2|NA
CASSGRDGYTGELFF
TGTGCCAGCAGTGGACGGGACGGCTACACCGGGGAGCTGTTTTTT
>TRBD1|TRBJ1-1|TRBV28|NA
CASSSLTGAAEAFF
TGTGCCAGCAGCTCTCTGACAGGGGCAGCTGAAGCTTTCTTT
>TRBD2|TRBJ2-5|TRBV11-1|NA
CASSPTSGGNQETQYF
TGTGCCAGCAGCCCAACTAGCGGGGGGAATCAAGAGACCCAGTACTTC
>NA|TRBJ2-3|TRBV5-1|NA
CASSWDKTGDATDTQYF
TGCGCCAGCAGCTGGGATAAGACAGGAGACGCCACAGATACGCAGTATTTT
>NA|TRBJ2-7|TRBV15|once
CATSSSGNKEQYF
TGTGCCACCAGCAGTAGCGGAAATAAAGAGCAGTACTTC
>TRBD2|TRBJ2-7|TRBV10-2|NA
CASSDGGLAREQYF
TGCGCCAGCAGTGATGGGGGACTAGCCAGAGAGCAGTACTTC
>TRBD1|TRBJ1-5|TRBV7-2|NA
CASSSEVGGQGGQPQHF
TGTGCCAGCAGCTCCGAAGTGGGAGGACAGGGAGGTCAGCCCCAGCATTTT
>NA|TRBJ1-4|TRBV7-8|NA
CASSPRGVEEKLFF
TGTGCCAGCAGCCCAAGGGGGGTTGAGGAAAAACTGTTTTTT
>TRBD1|TRBJ2-1|TRBV9|NA
CASSPTGTGNGNEQFF
TGTGCCAGCAGCCCAACGGGGACAGGGAACGGCAATGAGCAGTTCTTC
>TRBD2|TRBJ2-1|TRBV9|NA
CASSVASGHEQFF
TGTGCCAGCAGCGTAGCTAGCGGCCATGAGCAGTTCTTC
>NA|TRBJ2-7|TRBV2|NA
CASSDAQANEQYF
TGTGCCAGCAGTGATGCGCAGGCCAACGAGCAGTACTTC
>NA|TRBJ2-7|TRBV7-9|NA
CASSLVSRTYEQYF
TGTGCCAGCAGCTTAGTGTCCAGGACCTACGAGCAGTACTTC
>TRBD1|TRBJ1-1|TRBV11-1|NA
CASSSWDRGLLAEAFF
TGTGCCAGCAGCTCGTGGGACAGGGGATTGCTGGCTGAAGCTTTCTTT
>TRBD1|TRBJ2-7|TRBV7-9|NA
CASGAPGQLYEQYF
TGTGCCAGCGGAGCCCCGGGACAGCTATACGAGCAGTACTTC
>TRBD2|TRBJ2-7|TRBV9|NA
CASSDDGTSPSEQYF
TGTGCCAGCAGCGACGACGGGACTAGCCCATCCGAGCAGTACTTC
>NA|TRBJ2-1|TRBV19|NA
CASSLRDGLYNEQFF
TGTGCCAGTAGCCTCCGGGACGGCCTTTACAATGAGCAGTTCTTC
>NA|TRBJ2-3|TRBV2|NA
CASRVPEGRTLF
TGTGCCAGCAGGGTCCCTGAGGGGAGGACCCTTTTT
>TRBD1|TRBJ1-2|TRBV11-2|NA
CASSLGTGYGYTF
TGTGCCAGCAGCTTAGGGACAGGATATGGCTACACCTTC
>NA|TRBJ2-4|TRBV14|NA
CASSQEGGNIQYF
TGTGCCAGCAGCCAAGAGGGAGGAAACATTCAGTACTTC
>TRBD2|TRBJ2-1|TRBV28|NA
CASSPAGGGNEQFF
TGTGCCAGCAGCCCTGCGGGGGGGGGCAATGAGCAGTTCTTC
>NA|TRBJ2-7|TRBV27|NA
CASSLPGALINEQYF
TGTGCCAGCAGTTTGCCGGGGGCTCTTATCAACGAGCAGTACTTC
>TRBD1|TRBJ1-1|TRBV4-1|NA
CASSQHQGAVTEAFF
TGCGCCAGCAGCCAACATCAGGGGGCGGTGACTGAAGCTTTCTTT
>TRBD2|TRBJ2-2|TRBV5-4|NA
CASSSLAGGVPGELFF
TGTGCCAGCAGCTCACTAGCGGGGGGGGTACCCGGGGAGCTGTTTTTT
>NA|TRBJ2-7|TRBV11-2|NA
CASSLVGPLGYEQYF
TGTGCCAGCAGCTTAGTGGGACCTTTAGGCTACGAGCAGTACTTC
>NA|TRBJ1-3|TRBV7-8|NA
CASSLEGGSSGNTIYF
TGTGCCAGCAGCTTAGAGGGAGGAAGCTCTGGAAACACCATATATTTT
>TRBD2|TRBJ2-1|TRBV7-2|NA
CASSLLAGGPEQFF
TGTGCCAGCAGCCTACTAGCGGGAGGTCCGGAGCAGTTCTTC
>NA|TRBJ1-2|TRBV27|once
CASSLSSYYGYTF
TGTGCCAGCAGTTTATCGTCCTACTATGGCTACACCTTC
>NA|TRBJ2-7|TRBV5-6|NA
CASSSTVSYEQYF
TGTGCCAGCAGCTCGACCGTCTCCTACGAGCAGTACTTC
>TRBD2|TRBJ2-7|TRBV19|NA
CASSIVAGGAYEQYF
TGTGCCAGTAGTATAGTAGCGGGGGGGGCTTACGAGCAGTACTTC
>NA|TRBJ2-7|TRBV6-1|NA
CASTQRAQAYEQYF
TGTGCCAGCACCCAAAGGGCCCAGGCCTACGAGCAGTACTTC
>NA|TRBJ2-1|TRBV7-5|NA
CARSPGDPPFTEQFF
TGTGCCAGAAGCCCTGGGGACCCTCCATTTACTGAGCAGTTCTTC
>NA|TRBJ2-7|TRBV9|NA
CASSPLGTLDEQYF
TGTGCCAGCAGCCCTTTGGGAACTCTGGACGAGCAGTACTTC
>TRBD1|TRBJ2-1|TRBV7-3|NA
CASSLINSGGRLDEQFF
TGTGCCAGCAGCTTAATAAATTCAGGGGGCCGGCTAGATGAGCAGTTCTTC
>TRBD1|TRBJ2-7|TRBV19|NA
CASSIGGTATYEQYF
TGTGCCAGTAGTATAGGGGGGACAGCCACCTACGAGCAGTACTTC
>NA|TRBJ2-7|TRBV7-9|NA
CASRRRRLFYEQYF
TGTGCCAGCAGACGGAGACGGCTCTTCTACGAGCAGTACTTC
>NA|TRBJ2-1|TRBV6-1|NA
CALLGVSYNEQFF
TGTGCCCTGCTTGGAGTCTCCTACAATGAGCAGTTCTTC